This TCR beta chain was captured in a study of response to subunit inactivated influenza vaccine. General observations from the study: The authors suggested that every seasonal influenza vaccination recruits few new T cells.

CDR1 is DFQATT, CDR2 SNEGSKA, per germline (reference sequence). The germline V and J ends were trimmed by 4 bases and 11 bases, with 14 bases remaining between them. The CDR3 is 11 amino acids. This clonotype was observed a few times. Its specificity is unknown. MiXCR was run by TCRdb on the RT-PCR reads, yielding one entry per CDR3 protein. The sample has 530,000 or so distinct CDR3 sequences, about 11% seen once; the top ten hold 9.5% to 13%. The source is a man aged 45-65 years who received an inactivated influenza vaccine. The sample was PBMCs from blood, taken on the day of vaccination. The rearrangement joins TRBV20-1 to TRBJ1-1; D call uncertain. Here the CDR3 reads CSAIDQWLAFF. The CDR3 DNA reads TGCAGTGCTATAGACCAATGGTTGGCTTTCTTT.